This T cell receptor (beta chain) emerged from a study of OX40 agonist ivuxolimab in advanced cancers. The overall study: The mean age was 60 years, ranging from about 23 to 79, with under 90% of participants male. Notes on the study in general: Low normalized T-cell clonal expansion was additionally recorded for some nonresponders. Doses of 0.1 to 3.0 mg/kg were accompanied by clonal expansion of CD4+ and CD8+ blood T cells by week 6. Partial responders receiving 0.1-3.0 mg/kg showed among the lowest clonal expansion.

Note on this clone: As yet, its antigen is unknown.

The CDR3 covers 14 residues. V lost 0 bases and J lost 4, with 8 bases in between. Germline-derived CDR1 and CDR2 are SGHRS and YFSETQ. Here immunoSEQ multiplex PCR was the method, and the copy in TCRdb shows in-frame clones only, minus some. The sample lists about 100,000 clones, 89% occurring once. The chain couples TRBV5-1 to TRBJ1-5; unclear D gene. The sample consisted of CD4+ or CD8+ T cells sorted from blood, taken in a trial of the OX40 agonist ivuxolimab. This TCR derives from an adult with an advanced solid tumor such as melanoma, head and neck, liver or kidney cancer. In DNA, the CDR3 is TGCGCCAGCAGCTTGGGACTGATGAATCAGCCCCAGCATTTT. Protein sequence: CASSLGLMNQPQHF.